Listed here is a single TCR beta chain. Its antigen is unidentified. The donors were in the roughly 110-subject validation cohort; that cohort was separate from the roughly 660-subject first cohort. Only in-frame clones appear in the TCRdb table, and some are missing; sequencing was by immunoSEQ multiplex PCR. The sample yields tens of thousands of clones, about 94% seen once. This sample is drawn from a study of cytomegalovirus exposure and HLA in healthy donors. Findings and limits, study-wide: Rare TCR sequences dominated, though some public TCRs recurred in many donors.

The CDR3 is made up of 13 amino acids. Per germline, CDR1 GTSNPN and CDR2 SVGIG (reference sequence). Trimming pared 6 bases from V and 5 bases from J, leaving 13 bases between. V usage is TRBV30 and J usage is TRBJ1-4, with D maybe TRBD1 (6 bases). Material for sequencing was PBMCs. This receptor was obtained from a man between 18 and 35 years old in good health and CMV-seropositive. CDR3 nucleotides: TGTGCCTGCTTGAAGGGGGAGAATGAAAAACTGTTTTTT. The encoded protein is CACLKGENEKLFF.